This T cell receptor beta chain was captured by sequencing in a study of T cell responses to AZD1222 COVID-19 vaccine. The CDR3 is made up of 19 amino acids. Germline V CDR1 and CDR2: SEHNR, FQNEAQ (reference sequence). With V trimmed by 3 bases and J by 4 bases, 18 bases remained unmatched. General study findings and limits: Repertoire collection took place solely once the T cell response had peaked. Vaccination with two AZD1222 doses was followed by a rise in Spike-specific TCR breadth and depth.

Concerning this clone: Its cognate antigen is unknown.

The assay was immunoSEQ multiplex PCR, and TCRdb's table has in-frame clones only and misses some. The sample has roughly 85,000 clones; 88% are singletons. This sequence was found in an adult in good health. Material: peripheral blood, obtained on day 0 of MenACWY control vaccination. V is TRBV7-9 and J is TRBJ1-3; 7 nucleotides agree with TRBD1. The CDR3 reads CASSFGDRDLSGQGNTIYF. In nucleotides, the CDR3 is TGTGCCAGCAGCTTTGGCGACAGGGACTTGTCGGGGCAAGGAAACACCATATATTTT. The variable domain in full, with the rest retrieved from reference TRBV7-9 and TRBJ1-3, is DTGVSQNPRHKITKRGQNVTFRCDPISEHNRLYWYRQTLGQGPEFLTYFQNEAQLEKSRLLSDRFSAERPKGSFSTLEIQRTEQGDSAMYLCASSFGDRDLSGQGNTIYFGEGSWLTVV.